This T cell receptor (beta chain) was identified during a study of cytomegalovirus exposure and HLA in healthy donors. General study findings and limits: In a later analysis, productive TCRs from donors in an Asian-associated ancestry cluster reportedly carried fewer N-insertions than the cohort mean.

In germline, CDR1 is MGHRA, CDR2 YSYEKL. After removal of 6 bases from V and 0 bases from J, the junction contained 2 bases not matched to a gene. The CDR3 length is 14 residues. There were likely unrecorded immune exposures, though donors were nominally healthy when sampled. On this clone itself: Its target is unknown.

The PCR contained 60 Vbeta and 13 Jbeta primers. Clones were read by immunoSEQ multiplex PCR, and TCRdb kept only the in-frame ones, dropping some. This table has under 250,000 clones, 82% appearing once. V gene TRBV4-1 combines with J gene TRBJ1-1, with 9 bases aligning to TRBD1. The origin of this receptor is a woman aged 40 to 50 in good health and CMV-seronegative. Sequencing was performed on PBMCs. This CDR3 is CASRTGGMNTEAFF. In DNA form, the CDR3 reads TGCGCCAGCAGGACAGGGGGAATGAACACTGAAGCTTTCTTT.